This TCR beta chain comes out of a study of cytomegalovirus exposure and HLA in healthy donors. Findings and caveats of the study: TCR association rates varied by HLA locus in a later analysis, with DRB1 highest and HLA-C lowest.

Primers: 60 Vbeta forward and 13 Jbeta reverse. Sequencing was performed with immunoSEQ multiplex PCR; in TCRdb, only in-frame clones are kept and a portion is missing. Of roughly 140,000 clones in the sample, roughly 79% were seen once. This clone was recorded only once. What it binds is unknown. The germline V gene has CDR1 SGHNT and CDR2 YYREEE (reference sequence). This CDR3 is built from 16 residues. After removal of 4 bases from V and 0 bases from J, the junction contained 4 bases not matched to a gene. The source material was PBMCs. V gene TRBV5-4 combines with J gene TRBJ2-1, with 10 bases that match TRBD2. The source is a woman aged 25 to 39 in good health and CMV-seronegative. The CDR3 DNA is TGTGCCAGCAGCCTACGGACTAGCGGCTCCTACAATGAGCAGTTCTTC. Protein product: CASSLRTSGSYNEQFF.